Listed below are T cell receptor beta chains from one sample, sequenced in a study of shared clonotypes between healthy human individuals. Only in-frame clones appear in the TCRdb table, and some are missing; sequencing was by immunoSEQ multiplex PCR. Of about 2.4 million clones in the sample, 90% to 95% were seen once. Sample: naive CD4+ T cells sorted from blood. The receptors stem from a man younger than 30 in good health. CDR3s include the opening cysteine and the closing phenylalanine or tryptophan. Each record gives: clone size, V gene, D gene, J gene, CDR3 protein, CDR3 DNA. The D gene is left open where the match is weak. Some rows mark clone size as missing; the rest say once, few, many or name a class of expanded clone.

-,TRBV4-1,-,TRBJ1-2,CASSQPVRGGMGNGYTF,TGCGCCAGCAGCCAGCCCGTGAGGGGGGGAATGGGGAATGGCTACACCTTC
-,TRBV4-2,TRBD1,TRBJ2-5,CASSPGQSQETQYF,TGTGCCAGCAGCCCGGGACAGAGCCAAGAGACCCAGTACTTC
-,TRBV5-1,TRBD2,TRBJ2-1,CASSSGGAVSYNEQFF,TGCGCCAGCAGTAGCGGGGGGGCCGTCTCCTACAATGAGCAGTTCTTC
-,TRBV25-1,-,TRBJ2-7,CATREGGNYEQYF,TGTGCCACCCGAGAGGGGGGAAACTACGAGCAGTACTTC
-,TRBV7-6,-,TRBJ2-2,CASSPTFWEANTGELFF,TGTGCCAGCAGCCCAACCTTCTGGGAGGCAAACACCGGGGAGCTGTTTTTT
-,TRBV7-2,-,TRBJ1-1,CASSPSRTNTEAFF,TGTGCCAGCAGTCCCAGTAGGACGAACACTGAAGCTTTCTTT
-,TRBV5-1,TRBD2,TRBJ2-3,CASTSAGGFTDTQYF,TGCGCCAGCACCTCGGCGGGGGGGTTCACAGATACGCAGTATTTT
-,TRBV19,-,TRBJ1-2,CASSIPGVDYGYTF,TGTGCCAGTAGTATCCCCGGGGTTGACTATGGCTACACCTTC
once,TRBV7-2,-,TRBJ2-1,CASSSRLPYNEQFF,TGTGCCAGCAGCTCGCGACTCCCCTACAATGAGCAGTTCTTC
-,TRBV5-1,-,TRBJ2-3,CASSLPSDTQYF,TGCGCCAGCAGCCTTCCCTCAGATACGCAGTATTTT
-,TRBV10-3,-,TRBJ1-5,CAISESEGPQHF,TGTGCCATCAGTGAGTCCGAGGGGCCCCAGCATTTT
-,TRBV2,TRBD1,TRBJ2-2,CASSEEGATGELFF,TGTGCCAGCAGTGAAGAGGGGGCGACCGGGGAGCTGTTTTTT
once,TRBV11-2,TRBD1,TRBJ1-3,CASSDHRTGPGNTIYF,TGTGCCAGCAGCGACCACCGGACAGGGCCTGGAAACACCATATATTTT
once,TRBV15,TRBD2,TRBJ2-1,CATSRAGLGNNEQFF,TGTGCCACCAGCAGAGCGGGACTAGGGAACAATGAGCAGTTCTTC
-,TRBV7-9,TRBD1,TRBJ2-7,CASRQTGVHEQYF,TGTGCCAGCAGACAGACAGGGGTCCACGAGCAGTACTTC
-,TRBV19,-,TRBJ2-4,CASSREGTKNIQYF,TGTGCCAGTAGTAGAGAGGGGACTAAAAACATTCAGTACTTC
-,TRBV7-6,-,TRBJ2-5,CASSPWGDIKETQYF,TGTGCCAGCAGCCCTTGGGGGGATATAAAAGAGACCCAGTACTTC
-,TRBV5-5,TRBD1,TRBJ1-1,CASAPEGQGRLNTEAFF,TGTGCCAGTGCCCCGGAAGGACAGGGGCGTTTGAACACTGAAGCTTTCTTT
-,TRBV29-1,TRBD2,TRBJ2-1,CSVERTSGNNEQFF,TGCAGCGTTGAAAGGACTAGCGGCAACAATGAGCAGTTCTTC
-,TRBV6-5,TRBD1,TRBJ2-1,CASRTGTGRNEQFF,TGTGCCAGCAGAACCGGGACAGGGCGGAATGAGCAGTTCTTC
-,TRBV10-3,TRBD1,TRBJ1-1,CAVLQGAASEAFF,TGTGCCGTCCTACAGGGGGCGGCTTCTGAAGCTTTCTTT
-,TRBV2,TRBD2,TRBJ2-7,CASRTTSGGPLEQYF,TGTGCCAGCCGCACCACTAGCGGGGGCCCGCTAGAGCAGTACTTC
-,TRBV9,TRBD1,TRBJ1-6,CASSPQTGGASPLHF,TGTGCCAGCAGCCCACAGACAGGGGGGGCTTCACCCCTCCACTTT
-,TRBV28,-,TRBJ2-5,CASREDLQETQYF,TGTGCCAGCAGGGAGGATCTCCAAGAGACCCAGTACTTC
-,TRBV7-2,-,TRBJ1-5,CASSWGGTINQPQHF,TGTGCCAGCAGCTGGGGCGGGACGATCAATCAGCCCCAGCATTTT
-,TRBV29-1,-,TRBJ1-5,CSVGGGDNQPQHF,TGCAGCGTGGGGGGTGGGGACAATCAGCCCCAGCATTTT
-,TRBV29-1,-,TRBJ1-1,CSVTPYYVKGGTEAFF,TGCAGCGTCACCCCCTACTACGTTAAAGGGGGCACTGAAGCTTTCTTT
-,TRBV7-8,TRBD1,TRBJ1-5,CASSLEGGQVNQPQHF,TGTGCCAGCAGCTTAGAAGGGGGACAGGTTAATCAGCCCCAGCATTTT
-,TRBV7-7,TRBD2,TRBJ2-3,CASSQGLAGADTQYF,TGTGCTAGCAGCCAGGGACTAGCGGGTGCAGATACGCAGTATTTT
-,TRBV2,TRBD2,TRBJ2-7,CASSEGLAGAYEQYF,TGTGCCAGCAGTGAAGGGCTAGCGGGGGCCTACGAGCAGTACTTC
-,TRBV25-1,TRBD1,TRBJ2-3,CASSIGQARSADTQYF,TGTGCCAGCAGCATAGGACAGGCCCGAAGCGCAGATACGCAGTATTTT
-,TRBV18,TRBD1,TRBJ1-5,CASSPRQGPNQPQHF,TGTGCCAGCTCACCACGACAGGGGCCCAATCAGCCCCAGCATTTT
-,TRBV7-3,-,TRBJ1-6,CASSLTRNSPLHF,TGTGCCAGCAGCTTAACCAGAAATTCACCCCTCCACTTT
-,TRBV29-1,-,TRBJ2-5,CSVAGEETQYF,TGCAGCGTTGCGGGTGAGGAGACCCAGTACTTC
-,TRBV5-1,-,TRBJ2-7,CASSLEGTVYEQYF,TGCGCCAGCAGCTTGGAAGGGACCGTCTACGAGCAGTACTTC
-,TRBV6-5,TRBD1,TRBJ2-7,CASGRSGTGVYEQYF,TGTGCCAGCGGCCGTTCCGGGACAGGGGTTTACGAGCAGTACTTC
-,TRBV5-1,TRBD2,TRBJ2-5,CASSLLAGIQETQYF,TGCGCCAGCAGCCTTCTAGCGGGGATACAAGAGACCCAGTACTTC
-,TRBV30,-,TRBJ2-7,CAWGAGQSSYEQYF,TGTGCCTGGGGCGCTGGACAAAGCTCCTACGAGCAGTACTTC
-,TRBV4-2,-,TRBJ2-3,CASSSQTSTDTQYF,TGTGCCAGCAGCTCCCAAACTAGCACAGATACGCAGTATTTT
-,TRBV10-3,-,TRBJ1-2,CAISDKDLITRTF,TGTGCCATCAGTGACAAGGACCTTATAACTCGCACCTTC
-,TRBV6-5,TRBD1,TRBJ2-7,CASRDTGTGSYEQYF,TGTGCCAGCAGAGATACCGGGACAGGGTCCTACGAGCAGTACTTC
few,TRBV12-5,-,TRBJ1-1,CASGLSDRPNTEAFF,TGTGCTAGTGGTTTGTCTGACAGGCCGAACACTGAAGCTTTCTTT
-,TRBV19,-,TRBJ1-3,CASRATGPTGNTIYF,TGTGCCAGTAGGGCGACAGGACCGACTGGAAACACCATATATTTT
-,TRBV30,-,TRBJ1-6,CAWSGAGVRNSPLHF,TGTGCCTGGAGTGGGGCAGGGGTCCGCAATTCACCCCTCCACTTT
-,TRBV10-3,TRBD2,TRBJ2-3,CAISESTSHTDTQYF,TGTGCCATCAGTGAGTCGACTAGCCACACAGATACGCAGTATTTT
-,TRBV4-1,TRBD2,TRBJ2-7,CASSQDKVRRAGDTYEQYF,TGCGCCAGCAGCCAAGATAAGGTTAGGAGAGCGGGGGATACTTACGAGCAGTACTTC
-,TRBV28,TRBD1,TRBJ1-2,CASSDRGSSGYTF,TGTGCCAGCAGCGACAGGGGAAGCTCTGGCTACACCTTC